The rows below give T cell receptor beta chains drawn from one sample of a study of shared clonotypes between healthy human individuals. TCRdb's copy holds only in-frame clones and misses some; the assay was immunoSEQ multiplex PCR. This sample has 1.5 million to 1.9 million clones, with approximately 98% found just once. Sequences were obtained from naive CD4+ T cells sorted from blood. The origin of the receptors is a man aged 30 to 39 in good health. Each CDR3 is given without its conserved first and last residue.

TRBV10-1	ASSEGIARTYEQY
TRBV7-2	ASSFGVSGWETQY
TRBV30	ACRPRAGGFYEQY
TRBV28	ASWPLGLAGTRSSYEQY
TRBV6-6	ASSYAGGPGDTQY
TRBV7-9	ASSFRGSYEQY
TRBV7-9	ASSPRELLPEQY
TRBV9	ASSVEDRFSYEQY
TRBV10-3	AIRGGQGIGDTQY
TRBV5-1	ASSLAGYDNEQF
TRBV6-5	ASSLTGGARNIQY
TRBV10-3	AISEVLGNTIY
TRBV7-9	ASSLVVGAGAAYEQY